The 20 T cell receptor beta chains presented below share a single source sample, sequenced in a study of blood T cells in healthy people across ages. A J-beta primer mix and a sample-barcoded 5' primer were used in a second PCR of about 7 to 12 cycles. MiXCR, applied by TCRdb to the 5' RACE reads, yields one record per CDR3 protein. The sample shows fewer than 950,000 distinct CDR3 sequences, about 48% of them seen only once. The sample taken for sequencing was blood. The receptors here all came from a man of 80 years or more in good health.

This clonotype has only a few counts. This rearrangement joins TRBV12-3 or TRBV12-4 to TRBJ2-1; the D is unclear. This CDR3 has 14 amino acids. Trimming took off 3 bases at V and 0 bases at J, with 6 bases between the two ends. CDR3: CASSFVGSYNEQFF. In nucleotides, the CDR3 is TGTGCCAGCAGTTTCGTGGGCTCCTACAATGAGCAGTTCTTC.

This chain's CDR3 is CASSFKLAEKYEQYF. CDR3 nucleotide sequence: TGTGCCAGCAGTTTCAAACTAGCGGAAAAGTACGAGCAGTACTTC. J is TRBJ2-5 and V is TRBV12-3 or TRBV12-4; TRBD2 matches at 8 bases. The tail of the sequence fits TRBJ2-7 better, so the J call may be wrong. This CDR3 is 15 amino acids long.

The V call is TRBV27, the J call TRBJ2-6, with a possible D match to TRBD1 (5 bases). Trimming removed 3 bases at V and 3 bases at J, with 6 bases between. The length of the CDR3 is 14 residues. CDR1 MNHEY and CDR2 SMNVEV come from the germline V gene (reference sequence). The CDR3 reads CASSFRDGANVLTF. In DNA form, the CDR3 reads TGTGCCAGCAGTTTCAGGGATGGGGCCAACGTCCTGACTTTC. Variable domain in full (rest from reference TRBV27 and TRBJ2-6): EAQVTQNPRYLITVTGKKLTVTCSQNMNHEYMSWYRQDPGLGLRQIYYSMNVEVTDKGDVPEGYKVSRKEKRNFPLILESPSPNQTSLYFCASSFRDGANVLTFGAGSRLTVL.

The chain carries TRBV7-3 and TRBJ2-7; 9 nucleotides align to TRBD2. Losses at the gene ends were 5 bases for V and 0 bases for J; bases not matched to a gene: 5. The CDR3 runs to 15 residues. The germline gives CDR1 SGHTA, CDR2 FQGTGA. The CDR3, as DNA: TGTGCCAGCAGCGATAGCGGGAGCGCCTCCTACGAGCAGTACTTC. Its translation: CASSDSGSASYEQYF.

The gene calls are TRBV6-2 or TRBV6-3 and TRBJ2-7, with TRBD2 as a possible D gene (6 bases). The V and J ends lost 5 bases and 4 bases respectively, with 18 bases between them. The CDR3 loop spans 15 amino acids. Germline values: CDR1 MNHEY, CDR2 SVGEGT. The CDR3 reads CASSGYPGVVYEQYF. The CDR3 region has the DNA TGTGCCAGCAGTGGTTACCCGGGAGTGGTTTACGAGCAGTACTTC.

This rearrangement joins TRBV2 to TRBJ1-1, with D perhaps TRBD1 (5 bases). Germline assignment: CDR1 SNHLY and CDR2 FYNNEI. The V end was cut by 9 bases, the J end by 2 bases, with 19 bases between. The CDR3 totals 15 residues. CDR3: CASRGRDLLNTEAFF. The CDR3 DNA is TGTGCCAGTAGGGGTAGGGATCTTCTTAACACTGAAGCTTTCTTT.

The rearrangement joins TRBV6-6 to TRBJ2-7; 12 positions agree with TRBD2. In germline, CDR1 is MNHNY, CDR2 SVGAGI (reference sequence). CDR3 length: 16 amino acids. With V trimmed by 5 bases and J by 4 bases, 9 bases remained unmatched. CDR3 loop: CASSHGRLAGDYEQYF. The CDR3 DNA follows: TGTGCCAGCAGTCACGGTCGACTAGCGGGAGATTACGAGCAGTACTTC.

This clonotype appeared a few times. The rearrangement joins TRBV9 to TRBJ1-2, with 8 bases matching TRBD1. The germline CDR1 and CDR2 sequences are SGDLS and YYNGEE. With V trimmed by 1 base and J by 4 bases, 6 bases remained unmatched. CDR3 size: 15 residues. The CDR3 region has the DNA TGTGCCAGCAGCGTACAGGACAGGGCTGGCTATGGCTACACCTTC. Protein product: CASSVQDRAGYGYTF.

The V call is TRBV11-2, the J call TRBJ1-2, with TRBD1 as a possible D gene (5 bases). This CDR3 contains 15 residues. Looked up from germline, CDR1 is SGHAT and CDR2 is FQNNGV. V dropped 5 bases and J dropped 8 bases, with 21 bases sitting between them. For the CDR3, the DNA is TGTGCCAGCAGCGCACAGTGGGGGAAGACGGACGGCTACACCTTC. It encodes CASSAQWGKTDGYTF.

The chain recombines TRBV11-2 with TRBJ2-3; D ambiguous. Trimming pared 1 base from V and 14 bases from J, leaving 19 bases between. This CDR3 is built from 14 residues. Germline CDR1 reads SGHAT; CDR2 reads FQNNGV. CDR3 bases: TGTGCCAGCAGCTTAGGGCCCGTTCACAGATACGCGTATTTT. Amino acid sequence: CASSLGPVHRYAYF.

The chain carries TRBV29-1 and TRBJ1-2; D possibly corresponds to TRBD1 (5 bases). V lost 6 bases to trimming and J lost 4 bases, with 24 bases between them. The CDR3 totals 16 residues. Per the germline V gene, CDR1 is SQVTM and CDR2 is ANQGSEA. CDR3 protein: CSVGITGCGTIYGYTF. The CDR3 DNA is TGCAGCGTCGGCATAACGGGTTGCGGGACTATCTATGGCTACACCTTC.

V gene TRBV20-1 combines with J gene TRBJ2-5; 7 bases align to TRBD1. The length of the CDR3 is 16 residues. V trimming: 0 bases; J trimming: 4 bases; junction bases outside the gene matches: 11. Germline V lookup: CDR1 DFQATT, CDR2 SNEGSKA (reference sequence). The CDR3 here is CSARDIGTAPSETQYF. CDR3 coding DNA: TGCAGTGCTAGAGATATTGGGACAGCCCCATCAGAGACCCAGTACTTC.

The chain has TRBV27 and TRBJ1-1; 7 positions match TRBD1. Germline assignment: CDR1 MNHEY and CDR2 SMNVEV (reference sequence). The V segment lost 6 bases and the J segment 2 bases; nucleotides outside the gene matches: 6. This CDR3 comprises 14 residues. The CDR3 sequence is CASRRTGSNTEAFF. CDR3 DNA: TGTGCCAGCAGAAGGACAGGCTCTAACACTGAAGCTTTCTTT.

The chain uses TRBV20-1 and TRBJ2-3; D is uncertain. The CDR3 covers 12 residues. From germline, CDR1 is DFQATT and CDR2 SNEGSKA (reference sequence). V gave up 5 bases and J gave up 0 bases, with 6 bases separating them. The CDR3 sequence: CSALGSTDTQYF. The CDR3, as DNA: TGCAGTGCTCTCGGAAGCACAGATACGCAGTATTTT.

This clonotype was found a few times. This chain joins TRBV10-3 and TRBJ2-5; the D gene could be TRBD1 or TRBD2 (5 bases each). The CDR3 totals 12 residues. The germline V and J ends were trimmed by 8 bases and 4 bases, with 11 bases remaining between them. The germline V gene has CDR1 ENHRY and CDR2 SYGVKD. The DNA of the CDR3 is TGTGCCATCTCTGGGGGATCAGAGACCCAGTACTTC. This sequence encodes CAISGGSETQYF.

The chain uses TRBV2 and TRBJ2-7, with D unresolved. The J call is uncertain, as TRBJ2-5 better fits the DNA end. The CDR3 has 14 residues. In germline, CDR1 is SNHLY, CDR2 FYNNEI. This CDR3 is CASSELGSSGTQYF. The DNA of the CDR3 is TGTGCCAGCAGTGAATTGGGGTCCTCGGGGACCCAGTACTTC.

This chain links TRBV5-4 with TRBJ2-4; 8 bases line up with TRBD2. Germline lookup yields CDR1 SGHNT and CDR2 YYREEE (reference sequence). The CDR3 sequence is 16 residues long. V shed 4 bases and J 1 base; nucleotides not matched to a gene: 7. CDR3 protein: CASSPEGLGAKNIQYF. CDR3 sequence (DNA): TGTGCCAGCAGCCCCGAGGGACTAGGGGCCAAAAACATTCAGTACTTC.

The chain is built from TRBV7-2 and TRBJ2-4; D call uncertain. With 0 bases removed from V and 13 bases from J, the gap between germline ends came to 25 bases. The CDR3 spans 17 residues. Looked up from germline, CDR1 is SGHTA and CDR2 is FQGNSA. Here the CDR3 DNA reads TGTGCCAGCAGCTTAGCCGCTTGGCCGGCATCCTACAATGAGCAGTACTTC. Residues: CASSLAAWPASYNEQYF.

This clonotype was counted only a few times. The V call is TRBV3-1, the J call TRBJ2-1; D remains ambiguous. Germline-derived CDR1 and CDR2 are LGHDT and YNNKEL (reference sequence). The V gene lost 1 base and the J gene lost 11 bases, with 9 bases spanning the gap. This CDR3 is built from 12 residues. This CDR3 is CASSQVLRKQFF. The CDR3 DNA sequence: TGTGCCAGCAGCCAAGTATTGCGAAAGCAGTTCTTC.

V usage is TRBV7-2 and J usage is TRBJ2-3; D is ambiguous. Trimming shortened V by 3 bases and J by 4 bases, and 11 bases separated the two germline ends. This CDR3 comprises 14 residues. Germline values: CDR1 SGHTA, CDR2 FQGNSA. The CDR3 sequence: CASSFTPVPDTQYF. CDR3 DNA sequence: TGTGCCAGCAGCTTCACCCCAGTCCCAGATACGCAGTATTTT.